This TCR beta chain was captured by sequencing in a study of regulatory T cells in long-lasting Graves disease. The wider study: In persistent Graves' disease, antithyroid drugs had been taken for over 5 years and TSH receptor antibodies stayed positive.

In building TCR beta libraries, iRepertoire HTBI primers were used together with Arm-PCR of CDR3 regions. TCRdb re-analysed the multiplex PCR reads in MiXCR, keeping a single row per CDR3 protein. The sample holds 360,000 or so distinct CDR3 sequences; approximately 25% are singletons and the top ten take about 29%. Study outcomes and limitations: Lower TCR diversity was seen in persistent Graves' patients than in newly diagnosed ones. The study found TRBV28, TRBJ1-2 and TRBJ2-5 favored in persistent disease.

The CDR3 consists of 15 residues. CDR1 LNHDA and CDR2 SQIVND come from the germline V gene (reference sequence). Trimming at V came to 6 bases and at J to 2 bases, leaving 5 bases not matched to a gene. Sample time point: persistent/refractory GD, antithyroid drugs over 5 years with positive TRAb. RNA from PBMCs was the source of the TCR library. This clonotype was recorded a few times. Its antigen is unidentified. The clonotype originates from a woman aged 40 to 50 with Graves disease. Source: peripheral blood mononuclear cells (PBMCs), taken when the disease was refractory, from a patient treated with antithyroid drugs. This sequence joins TRBV19 and TRBJ1-5; 9 bases agree with TRBD1. In nucleotides, the CDR3 is TGTGCCAGTAGAGGACAGGGGAATGGCAATCAGCCCCAGCATTTT. Its translation is CASRGQGNGNQPQHF. The whole variable domain, filled in from reference TRBV19 and TRBJ1-5, reads DGGITQSPKYLFRKEGQNVTLSCEQNLNHDAMYWYRQDPGQGLRLIYYSQIVNDFQKGDIAEGYSVSREKKESFPLTVTSAQKNPTAFYLCASRGQGNGNQPQHFGDGTRLSIL.